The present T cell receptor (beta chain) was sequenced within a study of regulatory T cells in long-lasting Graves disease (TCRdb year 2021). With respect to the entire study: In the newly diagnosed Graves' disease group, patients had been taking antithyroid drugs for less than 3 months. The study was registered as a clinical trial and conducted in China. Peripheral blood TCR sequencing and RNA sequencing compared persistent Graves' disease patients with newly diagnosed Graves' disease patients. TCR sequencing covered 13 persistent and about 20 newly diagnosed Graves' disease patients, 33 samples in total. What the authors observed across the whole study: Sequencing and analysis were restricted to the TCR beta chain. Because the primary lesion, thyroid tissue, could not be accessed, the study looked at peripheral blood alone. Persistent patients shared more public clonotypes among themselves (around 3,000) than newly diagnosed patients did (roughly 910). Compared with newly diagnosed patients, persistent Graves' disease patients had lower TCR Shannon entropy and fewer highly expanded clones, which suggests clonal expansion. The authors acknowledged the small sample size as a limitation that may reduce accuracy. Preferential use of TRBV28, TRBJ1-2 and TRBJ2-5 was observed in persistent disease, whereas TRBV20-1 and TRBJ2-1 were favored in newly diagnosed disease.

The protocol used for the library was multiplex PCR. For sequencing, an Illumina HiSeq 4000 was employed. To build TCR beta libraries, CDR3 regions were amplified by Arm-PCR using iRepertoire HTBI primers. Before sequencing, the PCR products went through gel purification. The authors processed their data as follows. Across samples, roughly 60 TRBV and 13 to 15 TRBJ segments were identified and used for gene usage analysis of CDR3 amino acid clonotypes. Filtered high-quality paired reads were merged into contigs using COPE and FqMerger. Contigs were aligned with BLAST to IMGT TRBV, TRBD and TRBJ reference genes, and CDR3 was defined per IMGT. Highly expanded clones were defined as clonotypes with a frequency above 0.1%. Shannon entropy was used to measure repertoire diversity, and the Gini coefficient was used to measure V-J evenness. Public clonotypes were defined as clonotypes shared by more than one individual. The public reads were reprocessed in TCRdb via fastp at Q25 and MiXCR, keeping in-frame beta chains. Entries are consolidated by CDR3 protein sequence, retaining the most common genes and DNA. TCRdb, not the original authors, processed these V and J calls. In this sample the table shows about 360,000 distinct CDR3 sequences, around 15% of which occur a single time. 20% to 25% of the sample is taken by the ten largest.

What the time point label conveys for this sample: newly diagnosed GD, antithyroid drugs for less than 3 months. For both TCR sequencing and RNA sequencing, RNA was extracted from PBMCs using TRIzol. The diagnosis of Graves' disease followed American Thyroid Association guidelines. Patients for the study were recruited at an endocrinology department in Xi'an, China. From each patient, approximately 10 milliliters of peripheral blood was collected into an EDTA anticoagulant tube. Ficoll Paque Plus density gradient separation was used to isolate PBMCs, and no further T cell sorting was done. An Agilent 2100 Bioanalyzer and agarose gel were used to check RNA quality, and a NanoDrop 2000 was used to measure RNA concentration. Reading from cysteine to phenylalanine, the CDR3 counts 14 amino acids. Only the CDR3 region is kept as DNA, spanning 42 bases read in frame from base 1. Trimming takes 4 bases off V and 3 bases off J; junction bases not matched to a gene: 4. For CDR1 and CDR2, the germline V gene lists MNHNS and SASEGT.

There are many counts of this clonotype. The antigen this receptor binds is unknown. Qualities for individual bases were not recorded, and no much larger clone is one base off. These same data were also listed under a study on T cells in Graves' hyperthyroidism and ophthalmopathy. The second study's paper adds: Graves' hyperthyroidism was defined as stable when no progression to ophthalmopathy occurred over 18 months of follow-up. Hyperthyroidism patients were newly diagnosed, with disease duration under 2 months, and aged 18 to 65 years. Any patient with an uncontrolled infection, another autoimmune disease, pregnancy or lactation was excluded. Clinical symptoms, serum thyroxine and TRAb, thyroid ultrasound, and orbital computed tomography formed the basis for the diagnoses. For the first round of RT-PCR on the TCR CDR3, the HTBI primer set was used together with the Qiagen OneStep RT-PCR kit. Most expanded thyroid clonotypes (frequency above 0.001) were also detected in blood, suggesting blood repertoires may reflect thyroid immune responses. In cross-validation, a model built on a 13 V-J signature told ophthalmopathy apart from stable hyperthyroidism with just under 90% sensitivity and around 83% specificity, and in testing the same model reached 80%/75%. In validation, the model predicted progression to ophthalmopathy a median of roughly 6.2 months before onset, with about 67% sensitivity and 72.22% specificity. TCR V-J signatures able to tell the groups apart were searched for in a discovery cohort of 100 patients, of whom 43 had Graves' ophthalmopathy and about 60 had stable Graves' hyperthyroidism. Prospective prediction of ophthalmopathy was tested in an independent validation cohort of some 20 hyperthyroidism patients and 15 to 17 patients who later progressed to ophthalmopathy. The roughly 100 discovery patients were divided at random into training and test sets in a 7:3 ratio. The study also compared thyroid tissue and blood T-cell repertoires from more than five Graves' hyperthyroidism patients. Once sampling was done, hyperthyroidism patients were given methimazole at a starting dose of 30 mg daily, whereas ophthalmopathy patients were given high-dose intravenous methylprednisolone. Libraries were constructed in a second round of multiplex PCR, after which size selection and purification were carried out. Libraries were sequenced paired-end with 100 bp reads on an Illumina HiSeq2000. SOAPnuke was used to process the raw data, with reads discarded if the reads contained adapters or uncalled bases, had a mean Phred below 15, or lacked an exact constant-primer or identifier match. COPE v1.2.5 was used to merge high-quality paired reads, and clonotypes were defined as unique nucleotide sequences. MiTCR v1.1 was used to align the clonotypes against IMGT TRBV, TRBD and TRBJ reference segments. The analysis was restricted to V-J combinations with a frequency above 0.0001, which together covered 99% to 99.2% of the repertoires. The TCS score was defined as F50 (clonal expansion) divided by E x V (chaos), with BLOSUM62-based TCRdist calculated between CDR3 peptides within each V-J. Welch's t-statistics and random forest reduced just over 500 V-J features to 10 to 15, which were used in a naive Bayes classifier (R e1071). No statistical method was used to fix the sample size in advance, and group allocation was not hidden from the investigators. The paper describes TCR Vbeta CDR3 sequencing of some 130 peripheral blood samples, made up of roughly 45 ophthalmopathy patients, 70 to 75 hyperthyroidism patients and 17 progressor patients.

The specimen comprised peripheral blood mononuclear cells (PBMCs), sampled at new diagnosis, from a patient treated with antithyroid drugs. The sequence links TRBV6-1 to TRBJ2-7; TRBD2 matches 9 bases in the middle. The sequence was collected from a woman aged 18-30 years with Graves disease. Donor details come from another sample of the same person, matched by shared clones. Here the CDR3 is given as CASSVSSGIYEQYF. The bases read TGTGCCAGCAGTGTATCTAGCGGGATCTACGAGCAGTACTTC.